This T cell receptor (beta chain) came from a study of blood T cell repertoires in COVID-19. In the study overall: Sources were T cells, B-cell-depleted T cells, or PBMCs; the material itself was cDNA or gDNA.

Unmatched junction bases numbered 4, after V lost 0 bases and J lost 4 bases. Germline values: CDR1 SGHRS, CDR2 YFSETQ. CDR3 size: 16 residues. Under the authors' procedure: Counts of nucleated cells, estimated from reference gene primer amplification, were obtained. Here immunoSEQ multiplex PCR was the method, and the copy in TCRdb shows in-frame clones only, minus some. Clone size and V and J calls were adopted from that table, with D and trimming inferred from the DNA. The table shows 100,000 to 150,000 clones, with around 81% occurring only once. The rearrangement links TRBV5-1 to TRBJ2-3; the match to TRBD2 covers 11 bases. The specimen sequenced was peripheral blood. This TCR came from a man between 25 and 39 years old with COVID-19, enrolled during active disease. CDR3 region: CASSLVLAGGSDTQYF. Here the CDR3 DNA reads TGCGCCAGCAGCTTGGTTCTAGCGGGAGGTTCAGATACGCAGTATTTT. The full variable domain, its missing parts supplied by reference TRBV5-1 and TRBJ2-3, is KAGVTQTPRYLIKTRGQQVTLSCSPISGHRSVSWYQQTPGQGLQFLFEYFSETQRNKGNFPGRFSGRQFSNSRSEMNVSTLELGDSALYLCASSLVLAGGSDTQYFGPGTRLTVL.